This T cell receptor (beta chain) was sequenced for a study of response to subunit inactivated influenza vaccine. Study-wide findings and caveats: Only a handful of new T cells, the authors suggested, are recruited with each seasonal influenza vaccination.

This CDR3 has 14 amino acids. Trimming took 6 bases from V and 0 from J; bases not matched to a gene: 2. TCRdb processed the RT-PCR reads anew with MiXCR; each CDR3 protein has one entry. The repertoire consists of roughly 790,000 distinct CDR3 sequences, with roughly 20% occurring once and the leading ten covering approximately 10%. There are a few counts of this clonotype. What it binds is unknown. The TCR comes from a man in his fifties or sixties who received an inactivated influenza vaccine. The sample in question was PBMCs from blood, obtained 4 to 6 days after vaccination. This chain uses TRBV12-3 or TRBV12-4 with TRBJ2-1, with TRBD2 identical over 7 bases. DNA of the CDR3: TGTGCCAGCAGGGGGGACTACTCCTACAATGAGCAGTTCTTC. It specifies CASRGDYSYNEQFF.